These T cell receptor beta chains were read from a single sample in a study of CD8+ T cells in alopecia areata. Sequencing used immunoSEQ multiplex PCR; TCRdb keeps in-frame clones, though not all of them. The data show 150,000 to 200,000 clones, with roughly 60% seen just once and 1.3% held by the top ten. The sample was CD4+ T cells sorted from blood, taken at roughly week 49, from a patient treated with tofacitinib. The receptors stem from a human donor with alopecia areata. Each CDR3 is given with its conserved first and last residue. The D gene is left open where the match is weak. Only part of the rows carry a size: once, few, many, or a class if the clone is expanded.

j_gene: TRBJ2-7; len: 14; v_gene: TRBV9; d_gene: TRBD2; abundance: NA; CDR3nt: TGTGCCAGCAGCGCCGAGCGGGGGGGGAACGAGCAGTACTTC; CDR3aa: CASSAERGGNEQYF
j_gene: TRBJ2-2; len: 13; v_gene: TRBV29-1; d_gene: NA; abundance: few; CDR3nt: TGCAGCGCATCCGGGCCTAACACCGGGGAGCTGTTTTTT; CDR3aa: CSASGPNTGELFF
j_gene: TRBJ2-5; len: 14; v_gene: TRBV7-2; d_gene: NA; abundance: NA; CDR3nt: TGTGCCAGCTCCAAACTAGGGACCGGGGAGACCCAGTACTTC; CDR3aa: CASSKLGTGETQYF
j_gene: TRBJ2-7; len: 15; v_gene: TRBV29-1; d_gene: NA; abundance: few; CDR3nt: TGCAGCGTTGGGATGGCGGGGAAGATCTCCTACGAGCAGTACTTC; CDR3aa: CSVGMAGKISYEQYF
j_gene: TRBJ2-3; len: 15; v_gene: TRBV5-1; d_gene: NA; abundance: NA; CDR3nt: TGCGCCAGCAGCTTGAGGGGAACCTCCACAGATACGCAGTATTTT; CDR3aa: CASSLRGTSTDTQYF
j_gene: TRBJ2-7; len: 16; v_gene: TRBV5-1; d_gene: TRBD1; abundance: once; CDR3nt: TGCGCCAGCAGCTTGGGACAGGGGAGTGGGATCTACGAGCAGTACTTC; CDR3aa: CASSLGQGSGIYEQYF
j_gene: TRBJ1-6; len: 13; v_gene: TRBV7-6; d_gene: NA; abundance: once; CDR3nt: TGTGCCAGCAGCTTAGGTGGGGGGTCACCCCTCCACTTT; CDR3aa: CASSLGGGSPLHF
j_gene: TRBJ1-2; len: 15; v_gene: TRBV5-6; d_gene: NA; abundance: NA; CDR3nt: TGTGCCAGCAGCTTTTACCGGACTCCTGGGGGAGGCTACACCTTC; CDR3aa: CASSFYRTPGGGYTF
j_gene: TRBJ2-7; len: 15; v_gene: TRBV9; d_gene: NA; abundance: NA; CDR3nt: TGTGCCAGCAGCGTAGGGTGGAATCCCTCCTACGAGCAGTACTTC; CDR3aa: CASSVGWNPSYEQYF
j_gene: TRBJ1-5; len: 12; v_gene: TRBV29-1; d_gene: NA; abundance: few; CDR3nt: TGCAGCGTTGGCGGGTTTAATCAGCCCCAGCATTTT; CDR3aa: CSVGGFNQPQHF
j_gene: TRBJ2-5; len: 14; v_gene: TRBV5-1; d_gene: NA; abundance: NA; CDR3nt: TGCGCCAGCAGCATTTGGGGTAATCAAGAGACCCAGTACTTC; CDR3aa: CASSIWGNQETQYF
j_gene: TRBJ1-1; len: 16; v_gene: TRBV29-1; d_gene: NA; abundance: NA; CDR3nt: TGCAGCGTTGAAGCGGGGCAGGGGTCGTTTGTCGCTGAAGCTTTCTTT; CDR3aa: CSVEAGQGSFVAEAFF
j_gene: TRBJ2-5; len: 14; v_gene: TRBV2; d_gene: NA; abundance: NA; CDR3nt: TGTGCCAGCAGGGACCCGGGGAGGCAAGAGACCCAGTACTTC; CDR3aa: CASRDPGRQETQYF
j_gene: TRBJ1-1; len: 13; v_gene: TRBV30; d_gene: NA; abundance: few; CDR3nt: TGTGCCTGGAGTTTAATTCAGAACACTGAAGCTTTCTTT; CDR3aa: CAWSLIQNTEAFF
j_gene: TRBJ1-1; len: 12; v_gene: TRBV6-6; d_gene: NA; abundance: NA; CDR3nt: TGTGCCAGCAGTTCGAGGGGGACTGAAGCTTTCTTT; CDR3aa: CASSSRGTEAFF
j_gene: TRBJ2-6; len: 15; v_gene: TRBV2; d_gene: NA; abundance: NA; CDR3nt: TGTGCCAGCAGTTCAGCAGCCCTCGGGGCCAACGTCCTGACTTTC; CDR3aa: CASSSAALGANVLTF
j_gene: TRBJ2-7; len: 15; v_gene: TRBV5-4; d_gene: NA; abundance: NA; CDR3nt: TGTGCCAGCAGCTCCGGACTGGCGGGGCCCTACGAGCAGTACTTC; CDR3aa: CASSSGLAGPYEQYF
j_gene: TRBJ2-7; len: 18; v_gene: TRBV27; d_gene: TRBD2; abundance: NA; CDR3nt: TGTGCCAGCAGTTTATCGGGGCTAGCGGGGCTAACAACCTACGAGCAGTACTTC; CDR3aa: CASSLSGLAGLTTYEQYF
j_gene: TRBJ1-1; len: 12; v_gene: TRBV29-1; d_gene: NA; abundance: NA; CDR3nt: TGCAGCCCGCAAGATAAGACAGGAAAAGCTTTCTTT; CDR3aa: CSPQDKTGKAFF
j_gene: TRBJ2-2; len: 15; v_gene: TRBV30; d_gene: TRBD2; abundance: NA; CDR3nt: TGTGCCTGGAGTCGCACGGCGGGGGTTACCGGGGAGCTGTTTTTT; CDR3aa: CAWSRTAGVTGELFF
j_gene: TRBJ2-3; len: 13; v_gene: TRBV19; d_gene: NA; abundance: NA; CDR3nt: TGTGCCACCCAGGACGGGCCCACAGATACGCAGTATTTT; CDR3aa: CATQDGPTDTQYF
j_gene: TRBJ2-1; len: 10; v_gene: TRBV20-1; d_gene: NA; abundance: once; CDR3nt: TGCAGTGCCACCTACAATGAGCAGTTCTTC; CDR3aa: CSATYNEQFF
j_gene: TRBJ1-1; len: 14; v_gene: TRBV29-1; d_gene: TRBD1; abundance: NA; CDR3nt: TGCAGCGTTGTCGCCCTGACAGGGTTCACTGAAGCTTTCTTT; CDR3aa: CSVVALTGFTEAFF
j_gene: TRBJ2-3; len: 14; v_gene: TRBV29-1; d_gene: NA; abundance: once; CDR3nt: TGCAGCGTGGAGGGGCAGGGGAGAGCAGATACGCAGTATTTT; CDR3aa: CSVEGQGRADTQYF
j_gene: TRBJ1-2; len: 14; v_gene: TRBV30; d_gene: NA; abundance: once; CDR3nt: TGTGCCTGGAGTCCGACAGGCCATAACTATGGCTACACCTTC; CDR3aa: CAWSPTGHNYGYTF
j_gene: TRBJ1-6; len: 14; v_gene: TRBV28; d_gene: NA; abundance: NA; CDR3nt: TGTGCCAGCACCTTGGGGGATATAGGTTCACCCCTCCACTTT; CDR3aa: CASTLGDIGSPLHF
j_gene: TRBJ1-2; len: 13; v_gene: TRBV30; d_gene: NA; abundance: NA; CDR3nt: TGTGCCTGGAGTGTACTTGGGGGGCATGGCTACACCTTC; CDR3aa: CAWSVLGGHGYTF
j_gene: TRBJ1-1; len: 15; v_gene: TRBV4-1; d_gene: TRBD1; abundance: once; CDR3nt: TGCGCCAGCAGCCACGACAGGGGGACGAACACTGAAGCTTTCTTT; CDR3aa: CASSHDRGTNTEAFF
j_gene: TRBJ1-1; len: 15; v_gene: TRBV29-1; d_gene: TRBD1; abundance: NA; CDR3nt: TGCAGCGTCGCAGGACAGGGGGCGAGGAACACTGAAGCTTTCTTT; CDR3aa: CSVAGQGARNTEAFF
j_gene: TRBJ1-2; len: 13; v_gene: TRBV18; d_gene: NA; abundance: NA; CDR3nt: TGTGCCAGCTCAGACGGCCAGGGTAGAGGCTACACCTTC; CDR3aa: CASSDGQGRGYTF
j_gene: TRBJ2-3; len: 17; v_gene: TRBV11-2; d_gene: NA; abundance: NA; CDR3nt: TGTGCCAGCAGCTACCGGCCGGTGGGACATCTGGGAGATACGCAGTATTTT; CDR3aa: CASSYRPVGHLGDTQYF
j_gene: TRBJ1-2; len: 15; v_gene: TRBV29-1; d_gene: NA; abundance: NA; CDR3nt: TGCAGCGTTCCACCTCGACCGGGTACCACCTATGGCTACACCTTC; CDR3aa: CSVPPRPGTTYGYTF
j_gene: TRBJ2-1; len: 12; v_gene: TRBV5-1; d_gene: NA; abundance: NA; CDR3nt: TGCGCCAGCAGCCGATCTAACAATGAGCAGTTCTTC; CDR3aa: CASSRSNNEQFF
j_gene: TRBJ2-1; len: 12; v_gene: TRBV29-1; d_gene: TRBD2; abundance: few; CDR3nt: TGCAGCGTCGGGACTAGATACAATGAGCAGTTCTTC; CDR3aa: CSVGTRYNEQFF
j_gene: TRBJ2-3; len: 16; v_gene: TRBV15; d_gene: NA; abundance: NA; CDR3nt: TGTGCCACCAGCAGAGGGGATAGTTATGGCACAGATACGCAGTATTTT; CDR3aa: CATSRGDSYGTDTQYF
j_gene: TRBJ2-7; len: 12; v_gene: TRBV7-9; d_gene: NA; abundance: NA; CDR3nt: TGTGCCAGCAGCTTAGTTGCGTACGAGCAGTACTTC; CDR3aa: CASSLVAYEQYF
j_gene: TRBJ1-6; len: 14; v_gene: TRBV27; d_gene: NA; abundance: few; CDR3nt: TGTGCCAGCAGCGAACCTGAGGGAAATTCACCCCTCCACTTT; CDR3aa: CASSEPEGNSPLHF
j_gene: TRBJ1-2; len: 15; v_gene: TRBV9; d_gene: NA; abundance: NA; CDR3nt: TGTGCCAGCAGCGCCACGCGACACTCGGTCGATGGCTACACCTTC; CDR3aa: CASSATRHSVDGYTF
j_gene: TRBJ2-3; len: 12; v_gene: TRBV15; d_gene: NA; abundance: NA; CDR3nt: TGTGCCACCAGCACAAGCACAGATACGCAGTATTTT; CDR3aa: CATSTSTDTQYF
j_gene: TRBJ2-3; len: 15; v_gene: TRBV2; d_gene: NA; abundance: NA; CDR3nt: TGTGCCAGCAGTAGTGGCGGGGCCAGCACAGATACGCAGTATTTT; CDR3aa: CASSSGGASTDTQYF
j_gene: TRBJ2-1; len: 15; v_gene: TRBV30; d_gene: TRBD2; abundance: NA; CDR3nt: TGTGCCTGGAGTTCTCTAGCGGGGCCCTACAATGAGCAGTTCTTC; CDR3aa: CAWSSLAGPYNEQFF
j_gene: TRBJ2-7; len: 15; v_gene: TRBV7-2; d_gene: TRBD2; abundance: NA; CDR3nt: TGTGCCAGCAGCGGCTGGGGTAGCGGGCACTACGAGCAGTACTTC; CDR3aa: CASSGWGSGHYEQYF
j_gene: TRBJ2-2; len: 15; v_gene: TRBV27; d_gene: NA; abundance: NA; CDR3nt: TGTGCCAGCAGTCCCAGAAGGGGGATCACCGGGGAGCTGTTTTTT; CDR3aa: CASSPRRGITGELFF
j_gene: TRBJ1-1; len: 15; v_gene: TRBV6-5; d_gene: TRBD1; abundance: NA; CDR3nt: TGTGCCAGCAGTTCTAAGGGACAGGGGCGAACTGAAGCTTTCTTT; CDR3aa: CASSSKGQGRTEAFF
j_gene: TRBJ2-6; len: 13; v_gene: TRBV9; d_gene: NA; abundance: few; CDR3nt: TGTGCCAGCAGCGTAGTTGGGGCCAACGTCCTGACTTTC; CDR3aa: CASSVVGANVLTF
j_gene: TRBJ2-5; len: 12; v_gene: TRBV29-1; d_gene: TRBD1; abundance: NA; CDR3nt: TGCAGCGTACGACAGGGTGGGGAGACCCAGTACTTC; CDR3aa: CSVRQGGETQYF
j_gene: TRBJ1-5; len: 15; v_gene: TRBV9; d_gene: TRBD1; abundance: few; CDR3nt: TGTGCCAGCAGCGTAGGGGACAGGGCCACTCAGCCCCAGCATTTT; CDR3aa: CASSVGDRATQPQHF
j_gene: TRBJ2-5; len: 14; v_gene: TRBV29-1; d_gene: NA; abundance: NA; CDR3nt: TGCAGCGTGGCCTCAAGGAGGGGGCAAGAGACCCAGTACTTC; CDR3aa: CSVASRRGQETQYF
j_gene: TRBJ2-1; len: 15; v_gene: TRBV5-1; d_gene: NA; abundance: NA; CDR3nt: TGCGCCAGCAGCTTCGGGCGGCAGGGAACGGGTGAGCAGTTCTTC; CDR3aa: CASSFGRQGTGEQFF
j_gene: TRBJ2-7; len: 14; v_gene: TRBV6-1; d_gene: TRBD2; abundance: few; CDR3nt: TGTGCCAGCACCCTCCGACTAGCGGACTACGAGCAGTACTTC; CDR3aa: CASTLRLADYEQYF
j_gene: TRBJ1-5; len: 14; v_gene: TRBV29-1; d_gene: TRBD1; abundance: NA; CDR3nt: TGCAGCGTTGTGTTGACAGGGGGTGATCAGCCCCAGCATTTT; CDR3aa: CSVVLTGGDQPQHF
j_gene: TRBJ2-5; len: 12; v_gene: TRBV4-3; d_gene: NA; abundance: NA; CDR3nt: TGCGCCAGCAGCCAAGATAGTGGGACCCAGTACTTC; CDR3aa: CASSQDSGTQYF
j_gene: TRBJ1-1; len: 12; v_gene: TRBV29-1; d_gene: NA; abundance: NA; CDR3nt: TGCAGCGTTGAGAGGCCGAACACTGAAGCTTTCTTT; CDR3aa: CSVERPNTEAFF